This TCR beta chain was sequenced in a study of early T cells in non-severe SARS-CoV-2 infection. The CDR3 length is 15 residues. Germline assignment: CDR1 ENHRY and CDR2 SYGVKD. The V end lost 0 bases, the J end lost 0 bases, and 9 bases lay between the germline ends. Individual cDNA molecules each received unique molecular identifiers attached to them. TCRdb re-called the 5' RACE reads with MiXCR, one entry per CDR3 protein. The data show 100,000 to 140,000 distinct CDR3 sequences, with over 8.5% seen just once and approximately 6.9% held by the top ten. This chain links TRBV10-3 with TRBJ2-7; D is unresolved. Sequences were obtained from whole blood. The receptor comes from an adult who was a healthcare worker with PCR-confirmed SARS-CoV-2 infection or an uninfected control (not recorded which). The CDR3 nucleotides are TGTGCCATCAGTGAGTCTTACAGTAACTCCTACGAGCAGTACTTC. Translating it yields CAISESYSNSYEQYF.